This T cell receptor (beta chain) emerged from a study of T-cell reconstitution after alpha-beta-depleted transplantation in children. Study results and limitations: Two months or so post-transplant, alpha-beta T cells reportedly derived from several hundred expanded graft clones. After one year, T-cell counts and TCRbeta diversity mostly came from new T cells. From surviving recipient T cells and thymic progenitors came the high day-60 TCRbeta diversity observed in some patients.

V lost 3 bases to trimming and J lost 5 bases; unmatched junction nucleotides: 5. Germline V CDR1 and CDR2: SGHRS, YFSETQ. CDR3 length: 15 amino acids. This clonotype turned up a few times. Its antigen is not known. The TCRbeta library was prepared with unique molecular identifiers. Using its own MiXCR run on the PCR reads, TCRdb lists one record per CDR3 protein. The sample has fewer than 750,000 distinct CDR3 sequences, around 27% seen once. This sequence originates from a boy in the first two years of life with Wiskott-Aldrich syndrome, due to receive a stem cell transplant. The chain combines TRBV5-1 with TRBJ2-1; the match to TRBD2 covers 10 bases. Sequencing used PBMCs, obtained before TCRalphabeta/CD19-depleted stem cell transplant. DNA of the CDR3: TGCGCCAGCAGCTCGGGACTAGCGTCGAACAATGAGCAGTTCTTC. It specifies CASSSGLASNNEQFF.